This T cell receptor beta chain was captured in a study of cytomegalovirus exposure and HLA in healthy donors. Per germline, CDR1 MNHEY and CDR2 SMNVEV (reference sequence). This CDR3 contains 13 residues. V gave up 4 bases and J gave up 8 bases, with 14 bases separating them. Both 60 Vbeta primers and 13 Jbeta primers went into the PCR. Original methodology: Per a later analysis, the number of unique TCR beta chains was approximately 80 million, of which roughly 11 million were shared. Clones were sequenced by immunoSEQ multiplex PCR, and TCRdb holds only the in-frame ones, with some missing. V and J calls and clone size follow that table, whereas D and trimming were derived from the DNA. Of roughly 110,000 clones in the sample, about four fifths were seen once. Study outcomes and limitations: Later analysis suggested links between common viral pathogens and several top significant clusters. Later findings reportedly placed an Asian-associated ancestry cluster below the roughly 690-donor mean for N-insertions. As immune exposure information, only CMV serostatus was available.

By sample share, this clone is medium-sized. Its specificity is unknown. Sample: PBMCs. The TCR originated in a man aged 30-40 years in good health and CMV-seropositive. The gene calls are TRBV27 and TRBJ1-2, with a possible D match to TRBD1 (6 bases). In DNA, the CDR3 is TGTGCCAGCAGTTACTACACAGGGTACGGCTACACCTTC. Translated: CASSYYTGYGYTF.